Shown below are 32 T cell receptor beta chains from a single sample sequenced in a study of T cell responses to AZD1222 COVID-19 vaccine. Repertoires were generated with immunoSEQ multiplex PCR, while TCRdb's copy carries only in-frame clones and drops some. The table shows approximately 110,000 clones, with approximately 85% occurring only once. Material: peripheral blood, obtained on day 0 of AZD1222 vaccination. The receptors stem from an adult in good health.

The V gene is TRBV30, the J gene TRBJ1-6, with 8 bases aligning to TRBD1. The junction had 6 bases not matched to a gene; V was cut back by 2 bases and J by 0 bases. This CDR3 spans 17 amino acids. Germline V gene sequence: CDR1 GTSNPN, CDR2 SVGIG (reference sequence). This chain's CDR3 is CAWSIPTGDSYNSPLHF. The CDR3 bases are TGTGCCTGGAGTATCCCGACAGGGGACTCCTATAATTCACCCCTCCACTTT.

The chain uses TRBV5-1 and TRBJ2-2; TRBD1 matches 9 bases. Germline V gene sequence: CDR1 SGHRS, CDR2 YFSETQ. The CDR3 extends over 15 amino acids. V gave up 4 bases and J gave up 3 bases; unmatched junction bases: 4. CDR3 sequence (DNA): TGCGCCAGCAGCGTCGACAGGGGGTACACCGGGGAGCTGTTTTTT. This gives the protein CASSVDRGYTGELFF.

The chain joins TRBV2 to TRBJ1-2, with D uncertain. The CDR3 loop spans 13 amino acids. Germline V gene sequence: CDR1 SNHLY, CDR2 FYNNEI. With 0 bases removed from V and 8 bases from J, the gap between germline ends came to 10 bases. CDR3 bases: TGTGCCAGCAGTGAAGCGCGGGAGGGAGGCTACACCTTC. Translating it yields CASSEAREGGYTF.

CDR3 region: CASSQGRTATTNEKLFF. As DNA, the CDR3 is TGTGCCAGCAGCCAAGGGCGGACCGCCACAACTAATGAAAAACTGTTTTTT. The chain couples TRBV3-1 (or the pseudogene TRBV3-2) to TRBJ1-4; D call uncertain. V was shortened by 1 base and J by 0 bases, with 12 bases between the two germline ends. Germline CDR1 and CDR2: LGHDT and YNNKEL (reference sequence). The CDR3 spans 17 residues.

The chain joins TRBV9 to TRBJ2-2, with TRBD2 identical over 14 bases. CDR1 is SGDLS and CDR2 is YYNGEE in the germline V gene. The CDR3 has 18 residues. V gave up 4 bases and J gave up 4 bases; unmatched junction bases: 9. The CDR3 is CASSPRLAGGQGTGELFF. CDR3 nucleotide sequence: TGTGCCAGCAGCCCACGACTAGCGGGGGGGCAAGGCACCGGGGAGCTGTTTTTT.

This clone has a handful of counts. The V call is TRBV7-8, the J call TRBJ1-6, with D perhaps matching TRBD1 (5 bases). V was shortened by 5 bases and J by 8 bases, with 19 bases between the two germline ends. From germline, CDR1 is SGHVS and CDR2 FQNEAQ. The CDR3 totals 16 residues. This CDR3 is CASSPGTARGDSPLHF. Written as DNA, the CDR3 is TGTGCCAGCAGCCCTGGGACCGCCCGAGGGGATTCACCCCTCCACTTT. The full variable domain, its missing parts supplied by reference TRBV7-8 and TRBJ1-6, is GAGVSQSPRYKVAKRGQDVALRCDPISGHVSLFWYQQALGQGPEFLTYFQNEAQLDKSGLPSDRFFAERPEGSVSTLKIQRTQQEDSAVYLCASSPGTARGDSPLHFGNGTRLTVT.

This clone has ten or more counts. The CDR3 DNA reads TGTGCCAGCAGCCCCCCTAGCGCAGACCTTAGGGGTGGCTACACCTTC. Protein product: CASSPPSADLRGGYTF. This sequence joins TRBV7-8 and TRBJ1-2; a weak D match, TRBD1 (5 bases). This CDR3 has 16 amino acids. The germline V gene encodes CDR1 SGHVS and CDR2 FQNEAQ. Trimming left V 5 bases short and J 7 bases short, with 23 bases between. The complete variable domain, with remaining parts taken from reference TRBV7-8 and TRBJ1-2, reads GAGVSQSPRYKVAKRGQDVALRCDPISGHVSLFWYQQALGQGPEFLTYFQNEAQLDKSGLPSDRFFAERPEGSVSTLKIQRTQQEDSAVYLCASSPPSADLRGGYTFGSGTRLTVV.

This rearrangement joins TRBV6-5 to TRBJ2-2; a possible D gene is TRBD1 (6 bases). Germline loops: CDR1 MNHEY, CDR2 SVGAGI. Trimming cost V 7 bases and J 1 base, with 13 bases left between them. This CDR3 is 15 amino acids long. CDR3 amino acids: CASTTRDKNTGELFF. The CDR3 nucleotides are TGTGCCAGCACAACCCGGGACAAGAACACCGGGGAGCTGTTTTTT.

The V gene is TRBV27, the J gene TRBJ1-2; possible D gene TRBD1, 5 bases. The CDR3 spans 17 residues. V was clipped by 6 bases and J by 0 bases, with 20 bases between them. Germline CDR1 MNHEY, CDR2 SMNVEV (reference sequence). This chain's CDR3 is CASRGPIRDPANYGYTF. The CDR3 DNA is TGTGCCAGCAGGGGCCCCATCAGGGATCCAGCTAACTATGGCTACACCTTC.

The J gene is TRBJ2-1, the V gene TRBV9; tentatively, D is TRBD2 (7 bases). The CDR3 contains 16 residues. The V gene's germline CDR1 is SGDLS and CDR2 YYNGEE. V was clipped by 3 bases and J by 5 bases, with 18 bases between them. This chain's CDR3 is CASSARGAGPDNEQFF. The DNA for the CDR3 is TGTGCCAGCAGCGCACGGGGGGCAGGCCCCGACAATGAGCAGTTCTTC.

CDR3 protein: CASSYTSTDTQYF. CDR3 nucleotides: TGTGCCAGCAGTTACACTAGCACAGATACGCAGTATTTT. The chain recombines TRBV27 with TRBJ2-3; D remains ambiguous. V lost 4 bases to trimming and J lost 0 bases, with 5 bases between them. CDR1 and CDR2 (germline): MNHEY, SMNVEV (reference sequence). The CDR3 covers 13 residues.

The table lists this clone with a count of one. The CDR3 region is CSVSGGAYEQYF. CDR3 nucleotides: TGCAGCGTGTCAGGGGGGGCATACGAGCAGTACTTC. The rearrangement joins TRBV29-1 to TRBJ2-7; D may correspond to TRBD1 or TRBD2 (7 bases each). CDR3 length equals 12 residues. V was cut by 6 bases and J by 4 bases, with 13 bases left in between. The germline gives CDR1 SQVTM, CDR2 ANQGSEA.

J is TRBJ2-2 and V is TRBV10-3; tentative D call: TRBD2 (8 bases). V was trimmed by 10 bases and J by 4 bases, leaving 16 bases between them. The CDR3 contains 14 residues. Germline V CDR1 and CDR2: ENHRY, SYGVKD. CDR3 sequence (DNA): TGTGCCACCCGGGAGGGGGCAGGCACCGGGGAGCTGTTTTTT. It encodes CATREGAGTGELFF.

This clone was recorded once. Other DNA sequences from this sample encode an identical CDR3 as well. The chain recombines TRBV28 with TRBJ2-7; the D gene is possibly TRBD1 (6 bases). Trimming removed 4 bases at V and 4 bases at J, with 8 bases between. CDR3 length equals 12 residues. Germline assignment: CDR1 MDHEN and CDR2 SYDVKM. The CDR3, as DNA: TGTGCCAGCAGTTCAGGGGCATACGAGCAGTACTTC. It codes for CASSSGAYEQYF.

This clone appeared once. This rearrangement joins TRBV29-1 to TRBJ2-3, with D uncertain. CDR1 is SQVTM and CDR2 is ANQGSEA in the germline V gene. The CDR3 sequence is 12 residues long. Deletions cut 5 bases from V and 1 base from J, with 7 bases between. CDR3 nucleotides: TGCAGCGTTACGCAGGGCACAGATACGCAGTATTTT. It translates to CSVTQGTDTQYF.

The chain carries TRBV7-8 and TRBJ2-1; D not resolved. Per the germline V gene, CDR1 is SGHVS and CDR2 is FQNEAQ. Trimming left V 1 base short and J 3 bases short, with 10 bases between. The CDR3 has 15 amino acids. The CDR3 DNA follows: TGTGCCAGCAGCTTAGGGTCGACCAACTACAATGAGCAGTTCTTC. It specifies CASSLGSTNYNEQFF.

Here the CDR3 reads CAWSAYTGELFF. For the CDR3, the DNA is TGTGCCTGGAGTGCATACACCGGGGAGCTGTTTTTT. The chain links TRBV30 to TRBJ2-2; D not certain. This CDR3 contains 12 residues. The germline V and J ends were trimmed by 1 base and 3 bases, with 3 bases remaining between them. Germline lookup yields CDR1 GTSNPN and CDR2 SVGIG (reference sequence). Complete variable domain (other parts from reference TRBV30 and TRBJ2-2): SQTIHQWPATLVQPVGSPLSLECTVEGTSNPNLYWYRQAAGRGLQLLFYSVGIGQISSEVPQNLSASRPQDRQFILSSKKLLLSDSGFYLCAWSAYTGELFFGEGSRLTVL.

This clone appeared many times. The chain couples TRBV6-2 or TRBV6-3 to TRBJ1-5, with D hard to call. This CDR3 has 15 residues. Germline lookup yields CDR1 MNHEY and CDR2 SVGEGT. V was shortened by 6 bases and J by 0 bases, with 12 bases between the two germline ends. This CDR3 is CASSRGRNSNQPQHF. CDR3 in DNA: TGTGCCAGCAGCCGAGGACGGAATAGCAATCAGCCCCAGCATTTT.

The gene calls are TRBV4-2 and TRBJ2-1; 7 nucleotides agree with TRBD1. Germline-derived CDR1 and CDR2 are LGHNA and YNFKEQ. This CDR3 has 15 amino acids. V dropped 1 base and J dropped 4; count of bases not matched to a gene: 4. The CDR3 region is CASSQAGQDYNEQFF. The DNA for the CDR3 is TGTGCCAGCAGCCAAGCCGGACAGGATTACAATGAGCAGTTCTTC.

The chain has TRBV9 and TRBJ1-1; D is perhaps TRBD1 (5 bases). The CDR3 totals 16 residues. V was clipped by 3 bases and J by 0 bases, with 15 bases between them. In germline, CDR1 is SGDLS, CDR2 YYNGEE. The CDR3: CASSGMGPTMNTEAFF. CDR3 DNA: TGTGCCAGCAGCGGGATGGGACCGACAATGAACACTGAAGCTTTCTTT. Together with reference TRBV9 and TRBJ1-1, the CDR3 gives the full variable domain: DSGVTQTPKHLITATGQRVTLRCSPRSGDLSVYWYQQSLDQGLQFLIQYYNGEERAKGNILERFSAQQFPDLHSELNLSSLELGDSALYFCASSGMGPTMNTEAFFGQGTRLTVV.

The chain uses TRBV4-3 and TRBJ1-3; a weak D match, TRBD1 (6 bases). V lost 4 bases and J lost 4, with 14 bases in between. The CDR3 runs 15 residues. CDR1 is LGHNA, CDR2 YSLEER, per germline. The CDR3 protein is CASSRIQGPGNTIYF. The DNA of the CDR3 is TGCGCCAGCAGCCGAATACAGGGTCCCGGAAACACCATATATTTT.

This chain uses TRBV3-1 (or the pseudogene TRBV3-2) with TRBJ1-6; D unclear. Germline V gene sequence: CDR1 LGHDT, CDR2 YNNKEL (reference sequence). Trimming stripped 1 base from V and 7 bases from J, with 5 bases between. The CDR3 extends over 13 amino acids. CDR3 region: CASSQAGNSPLHF. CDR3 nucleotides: TGTGCCAGCAGCCAAGCGGGGAATTCACCCCTCCACTTT.

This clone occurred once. The CDR3 DNA reads TGTGCCAGCAGCTTACATAGGACGGCAGGGCTGGGCGTCCCTTACGAGCAGTACTTC. Amino acid sequence: CASSLHRTAGLGVPYEQYF. The V and J genes are TRBV14 and TRBJ2-7, with TRBD1 as a possible D gene (5 bases). This CDR3 spans 19 amino acids. Germline loops: CDR1 SGHDN, CDR2 FVKESK. Deletions cut 5 bases from V and 4 bases from J, with 30 bases between.

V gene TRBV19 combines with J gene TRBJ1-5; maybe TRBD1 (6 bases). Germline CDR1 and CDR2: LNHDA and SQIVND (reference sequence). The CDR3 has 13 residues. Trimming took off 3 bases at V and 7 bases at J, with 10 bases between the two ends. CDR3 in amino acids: CASSISDRQPQHF. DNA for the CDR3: TGTGCCAGTAGTATCTCGGACAGACAGCCCCAGCATTTT.

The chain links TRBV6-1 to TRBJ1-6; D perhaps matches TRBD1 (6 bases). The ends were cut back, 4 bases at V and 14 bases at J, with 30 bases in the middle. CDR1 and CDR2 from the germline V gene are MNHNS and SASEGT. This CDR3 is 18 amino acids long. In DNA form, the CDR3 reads TGTGCCAGCAGTGCCTCAAGCGCGGGGGGCGCCGGGGCGGTAACCCTCCACTTT. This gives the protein CASSASSAGGAGAVTLHF.

The CDR3 DNA reads as TGTGCCAGCAGTCGGGACCCCAGCCGCTATGGCTACACCTTC. Translated: CASSRDPSRYGYTF. V gene TRBV6-5 combines with J gene TRBJ1-2; possible D gene TRBD1, 5 bases. CDR1 is MNHEY, CDR2 SVGAGI, per germline. The CDR3 has 14 residues. V lost 5 bases, J lost 4 bases, and 14 bases lay in between.

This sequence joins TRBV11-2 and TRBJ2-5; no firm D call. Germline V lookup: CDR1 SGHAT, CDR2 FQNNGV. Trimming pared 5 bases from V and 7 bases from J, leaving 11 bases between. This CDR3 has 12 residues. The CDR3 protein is CASSPAPGTQYF. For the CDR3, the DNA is TGTGCCAGCAGCCCTGCCCCGGGGACCCAGTACTTC. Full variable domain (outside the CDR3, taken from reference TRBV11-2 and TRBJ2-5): EAGVAQSPRYKIIEKRQSVAFWCNPISGHATLYWYQQILGQGPKLLIQFQNNGVVDDSQLPKDRFSAERLKGVDSTLKIQPAKLEDSAVYLCASSPAPGTQYFGPGTRLLVL.

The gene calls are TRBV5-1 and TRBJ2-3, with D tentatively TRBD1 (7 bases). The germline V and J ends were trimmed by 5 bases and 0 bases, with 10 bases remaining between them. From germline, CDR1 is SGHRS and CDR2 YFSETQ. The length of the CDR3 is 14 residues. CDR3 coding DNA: TGCGCCAGCAGGACAGGGACTAGCACAGATACGCAGTATTTT. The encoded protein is CASRTGTSTDTQYF.

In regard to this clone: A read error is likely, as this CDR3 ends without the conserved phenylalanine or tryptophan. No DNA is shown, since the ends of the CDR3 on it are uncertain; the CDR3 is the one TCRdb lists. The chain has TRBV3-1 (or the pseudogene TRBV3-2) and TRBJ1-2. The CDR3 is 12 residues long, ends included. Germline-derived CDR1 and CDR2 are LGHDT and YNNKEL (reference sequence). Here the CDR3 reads CASSQALAGPTL.

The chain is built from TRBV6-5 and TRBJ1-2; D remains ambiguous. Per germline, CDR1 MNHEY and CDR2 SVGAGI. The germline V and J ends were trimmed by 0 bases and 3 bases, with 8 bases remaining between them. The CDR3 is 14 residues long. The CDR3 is CASSYSRTHYGYTF. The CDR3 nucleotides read TGTGCCAGCAGTTACTCGAGGACCCACTATGGCTACACCTTC.

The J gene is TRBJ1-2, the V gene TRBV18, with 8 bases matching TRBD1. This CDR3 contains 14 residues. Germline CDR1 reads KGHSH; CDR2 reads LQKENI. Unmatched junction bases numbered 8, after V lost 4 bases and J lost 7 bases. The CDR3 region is CASSLTGTGIGYTF. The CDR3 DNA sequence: TGTGCCAGCTCACTTACCGGGACAGGAATTGGCTACACCTTC.

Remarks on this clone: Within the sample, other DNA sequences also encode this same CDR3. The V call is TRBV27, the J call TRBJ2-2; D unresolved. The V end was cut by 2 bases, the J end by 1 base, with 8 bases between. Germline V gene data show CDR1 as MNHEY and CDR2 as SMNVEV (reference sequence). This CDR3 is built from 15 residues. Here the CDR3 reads CASSLLRGNTGELFF. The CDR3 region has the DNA TGTGCCAGCAGTTTACTGAGAGGGAACACCGGGGAGCTGTTTTTT.